The 21 T cell receptor beta chains below come from one sample, sequenced in a study of spatial heterogeneity in lung cancer. This sample's time point: sample taken at primary tumor resection. Study conclusions and caveats: In tumors, expanded intratumoral alpha and beta TCR counts tracked mutation counts.

No cognate antigen is known for these TCRs. From the 5' RACE reads, TCRdb called clonotypes with MiXCR, one entry per CDR3 protein. The table lists over 6,000 distinct CDR3 sequences, about 1.5% of them singletons, with approximately 9.7% in the top ten. This material consisted of lung tumor tissue, taken at surgery. These receptors originate from a male donor with early-stage non-small cell lung cancer.

This clonotype was observed many times. The chain has TRBV4-2 and TRBJ1-1; D is unclear. V gave up 1 base and J gave up 5 bases, with 8 bases separating them. This CDR3 spans 13 amino acids. CDR1 is LGHNA, CDR2 YNFKEQ, per germline. The CDR3 DNA is TGTGCCAGCAGCCAAGCGGCCGGGACTGAAGCTTTCTTT. It yields the protein CASSQAAGTEAFF.

In its sample, this clonotype was seen many times. The chain couples TRBV10-3 to TRBJ1-4; D perhaps matches TRBD1 (6 bases). CDR3 length equals 14 residues. The germline V and J ends were trimmed by 2 bases and 8 bases, with 12 bases remaining between them. Germline values: CDR1 ENHRY, CDR2 SYGVKD. CDR3 in DNA: TGTGCCATCAGTGAGACAGGGAGCGGGGAAAAACTGTTTTTT. This encodes CAISETGSGEKLFF.

This clonotype showed up many times. This chain uses TRBV19 with TRBJ2-2, with a tentative D call TRBD1 (5 bases). This CDR3 is 14 amino acids long. Per the germline V gene, CDR1 is LNHDA and CDR2 is SQIVND (reference sequence). With 5 bases removed from V and 7 bases from J, the gap between germline ends came to 14 bases. CDR3 in amino acids: CASSGDQGSGELFF. For the CDR3, the DNA is TGTGCCAGTAGTGGAGACCAGGGAAGCGGGGAGCTGTTTTTT.

Sample share makes this clonotype large. The V and J genes are TRBV7-8 and TRBJ1-5; D is possibly TRBD1 (5 bases). CDR1 is SGHVS and CDR2 is FQNEAQ in the germline V gene. V was pared by 7 bases and J by 6 bases, with 19 bases between. This CDR3 comprises 15 residues. CDR3 protein: CASTPYEGKGQPQHF. The CDR3 DNA reads as TGTGCCAGCACTCCTTATGAGGGGAAGGGTCAGCCCCAGCATTTT.

In this sample, this clonotype is medium-sized. This rearrangement joins TRBV20-1 to TRBJ2-3; TRBD2 aligns across 9 bases. Per germline, CDR1 DFQATT and CDR2 SNEGSKA (reference sequence). The CDR3 totals 13 residues. V lost 4 bases to trimming and J lost 6 bases; unmatched junction nucleotides: 5. CDR3 nucleotide sequence: TGCAGTGCTACCTTAGCGGGGGTGGATACGCAGTATTTT. Its protein is CSATLAGVDTQYF.

This clonotype is labeled as medium-sized. This chain uses TRBV7-3 with TRBJ1-1, with TRBD1 identical over 10 bases. The CDR3 runs to 16 residues. The junction had 15 bases not matched to a gene; V was cut back by 1 base and J by 13 bases. Germline V CDR1 and CDR2: SGHTA, FQGTGA. The CDR3 here is CASSLMGQGTSVGDFF. In nucleotides, the CDR3 is TGTGCCAGCAGCTTAATGGGACAGGGGACTTCTGTTGGGGATTTCTTT. Full variable domain (remainder filled in from reference TRBV7-3 and TRBJ1-1): GAGVSQTPSNKVTEKGKYVELRCDPISGHTALYWYRQSLGQGPEFLIYFQGTGAADDSGLPNDRFFAVRPEGSVSTLKIQRTERGDSAVYLCASSLMGQGTSVGDFFGQGTRLTVV.

This clonotype was detected ten times or more. V and J are TRBV29-1 and TRBJ1-1; D unclear. Deletions cut 8 bases from V and 1 base from J, with 17 bases between. Per germline, CDR1 SQVTM and CDR2 ANQGSEA. The CDR3 loop spans 14 amino acids. The CDR3 DNA reads TGCAGCTCCATGTATGGAGGGAGGAACACTGAAGCTTTCTTT. This encodes CSSMYGGRNTEAFF.

This clonotype showed up many times. The chain employs TRBV5-8 and TRBJ2-1, with 7 positions matching TRBD1. The CDR3 length is 14 residues. J lost 7 bases, V lost 0 bases, and 4 bases had no gene match. CDR1 and CDR2 (germline): SGHTS, YDEGEE. CDR3 sequence: CASSLATGRNEQFF. The CDR3 DNA sequence: TGTGCCAGCAGCTTGGCGACAGGGAGAAATGAGCAGTTCTTC.

This clonotype was detected many times. The chain combines TRBV30 with TRBJ1-2; the D gene is possibly TRBD1 (5 bases). In germline, CDR1 is GTSNPN, CDR2 SVGIG (reference sequence). V dropped 2 bases and J dropped 4 bases, with 14 bases sitting between them. The CDR3 is 14 residues long. CDR3 residues: CAWSRVGGFYGYTF. DNA of the CDR3: TGTGCCTGGAGTAGGGTCGGGGGATTCTATGGCTACACCTTC.

This clonotype is labeled as medium-sized. The chain combines TRBV6-5 with TRBJ2-1; D remains unclear. This CDR3 contains 14 residues. Germline V lookup: CDR1 MNHEY, CDR2 SVGAGI. Trimming cost V 0 bases and J 4 bases, with 7 bases left between them. The CDR3 region has the DNA TGTGCCAGCAGTTACTCGACCTATTACAATGAGCAGTTCTTC. Its protein product is CASSYSTYYNEQFF.

This clonotype is termed medium-sized. The chain joins TRBV27 to TRBJ1-2; D might be TRBD1 (6 bases). The CDR3 totals 15 residues. CDR1 and CDR2 from the germline V gene are MNHEY and SMNVEV (reference sequence). Trimming left V 4 bases short and J 0 bases short, with 12 bases between. This CDR3 is CASSSREGANYGYTF. For the CDR3, the DNA is TGTGCCAGCAGTTCCCGGGAGGGGGCTAACTATGGCTACACCTTC.

This clonotype occurred many times. For the CDR3, the DNA is TGTGCCAGCAGCTTAAGGGGGAACACTGAAGCTTTCTTT. It specifies CASSLRGNTEAFF. This chain connects TRBV5-5 to TRBJ1-1; tentative D call: TRBD1 (5 bases). Germline V gives CDR1 SGHKS, CDR2 YYEKEE (reference sequence). The CDR3 runs to 13 residues. V was pared by 2 bases and J by 1 base, with 6 bases between.

This clonotype counts as medium-sized. One end of the junction does not line up with germline, which may come from a read error. The chain links TRBV6-1 to TRBJ1-6; no reliable D call. This CDR3 has 12 amino acids. In germline, CDR1 is MNHNS, CDR2 SASEGT. This chain's CDR3 is CTSGSYNSPLHF. The DNA for the CDR3 is TGTACCAGCGGCTCCTATAATTCACCCCTCCACTTT.

This clonotype was detected many times. V and J are TRBV20-1 and TRBJ2-1; 9 bases map to TRBD2. The germline V gene encodes CDR1 DFQATT and CDR2 SNEGSKA (reference sequence). V lost 3 bases and J lost 3; bases outside the gene matches: 15. CDR3 length: 18 residues. CDR3 loop: CSASGGLAGTFLYNEQFF. DNA of the CDR3: TGCAGTGCTAGTGGCGGCCTAGCGGGAACCTTTCTCTACAATGAGCAGTTCTTC.

This clonotype was observed at least ten times. This rearrangement joins TRBV28 to TRBJ1-2; tentatively, D is TRBD1 (5 bases). Trimming cost V 5 bases and J 4 bases, with 8 bases left between them. The CDR3 has 12 amino acids. Per the germline V gene, CDR1 is MDHEN and CDR2 is SYDVKM. The chain's CDR3 is CASSPGTYGYTF. CDR3 DNA: TGTGCCAGCAGTCCCGGGACCTATGGCTACACCTTC.

This clonotype was counted at least ten times. The rearrangement joins TRBV6-1 to TRBJ2-4; TRBD2 might be the D (7 bases). This CDR3 spans 17 amino acids. In germline, CDR1 is MNHNS, CDR2 SASEGT. The V gene lost 7 bases and the J gene lost 0 bases, with 19 bases spanning the gap. The chain's CDR3 is CASMAGEGILAKNIQYF. The CDR3 DNA sequence: TGTGCCAGCATGGCAGGGGAGGGGATATTAGCCAAAAACATTCAGTACTTC.

This clonotype is labeled medium-sized. V usage is TRBV4-1 and J usage is TRBJ1-1; a weak D match, TRBD1 (5 bases). Germline V gene sequence: CDR1 MGHRA, CDR2 YSYEKL. The CDR3 consists of 14 residues. The ends were cut back, 4 bases at V and 4 bases at J, with 13 bases in the middle. The CDR3 sequence is CASSLHSGGTEAFF. DNA of the CDR3: TGCGCCAGCAGCCTACACAGCGGGGGCACTGAAGCTTTCTTT.

This clonotype was picked up many times. The V call is TRBV11-1, the J call TRBJ2-7; 10 nucleotides agree with TRBD1. V was clipped by 3 bases and J by 3 bases; unmatched bases: 5. The CDR3 length is 15 residues. Germline lookup yields CDR1 SGHAT and CDR2 FQDESV (reference sequence). The CDR3 loop reads CASSFRGTGDYEQYF. The CDR3 DNA is TGTGCCAGCAGCTTTCGGGGGACAGGGGACTACGAGCAGTACTTC.

This clonotype was recorded at least ten times. The rearrangement links TRBV7-6 to TRBJ2-7; TRBD2 aligns across 8 bases. CDR3 length equals 12 residues. Germline V gives CDR1 SGHVS, CDR2 FNYEAQ. V gave up 5 bases and J gave up 6 bases; unmatched junction bases: 3. The CDR3 nucleotides are TGTGCCAGCAGCCGACGGGGGGGCGAGCAGTACTTC. Protein product: CASSRRGGEQYF. The complete variable domain, with remaining parts taken from reference TRBV7-6 and TRBJ2-7, reads GAGVSQSPRYKVTKRGQDVALRCDPISGHVSLYWYRQALGQGPEFLTYFNYEAQQDKSGLPNDRFSAERPEGSISTLTIQRTEQRDSAMYRCASSRRGGEQYFGPGTRLTVT.

By share, this clonotype ranks as medium-sized. The V call is TRBV5-1, the J call TRBJ2-5; 7 bases align to TRBD2. V trimming: 6 bases; J trimming: 0 bases; junction bases outside the gene matches: 17. The length of the CDR3 is 18 residues. In germline, CDR1 is SGHRS, CDR2 YFSETQ. The CDR3 DNA is TGCGCCAGCACCACCGGGGGGTCGGGGGGTTTGTACCAAGAGACCCAGTACTTC. The encoded protein is CASTTGGSGGLYQETQYF.

This clonotype was observed at least ten times. The chain has TRBV29-1 and TRBJ2-2; D might be TRBD1 or TRBD2, each matching 5 bases. Germline V gene sequence: CDR1 SQVTM, CDR2 ANQGSEA. The CDR3 runs to 16 residues. V was trimmed by 4 bases and J by 2 bases, leaving 17 bases between them. The CDR3 DNA reads TGCAGCGTTGTTGGACGGTCCGGGACCAACACCGGGGAGCTGTTTTTT. This translates into CSVVGRSGTNTGELFF.